The clone carrying this TCR beta chain was found a few times. Its matching antigen is unknown. The data belong to a study of CD8 T cells in ankylosing spondylitis. Notes on the study in general: The clones that were linked to disease were reported to be significantly enriched in matched synovial fluid samples from ankylosing spondylitis patients. Ankylosing spondylitis blood seemed to carry a telltale TCR beta motif made of under 10 highly homologous variants. Disease-linked clones had a CD8+ phenotype and relatively low frequency in peripheral blood.

Libraries for TCR beta were made by quantitative 5'-RACE with molecular barcodes. A single record per CDR3 protein comes from TCRdb applying MiXCR to the 5' RACE reads. The data contain hundreds of thousands of distinct CDR3 sequences, about 17% of them singletons. The CDR3 extends over 15 amino acids. V was shortened by 4 bases and J by 0 bases, with 10 bases between the two germline ends. CDR1 is PRHDT and CDR2 is FYEKMQ in the germline V gene (reference sequence). The genes are TRBV13 and TRBJ2-1; D gene unclear. The material sequenced was blood, either unsorted or a sorted T cell fraction (not recorded which). This clonotype originated in a male donor with ankylosing spondylitis. This CDR3 is CASSSTQYSYNEQFF. Here the CDR3 DNA reads TGTGCCAGCAGCTCAACGCAGTACTCCTACAATGAGCAGTTCTTC. The full variable domain, in which reference TRBV13 and TRBJ2-1 provide the parts outside the CDR3, is AAGVIQSPRHLIKEKRETATLKCYPIPRHDTVYWYQQGPGQDPQFLISFYEKMQSDKGSIPDRFSAQQFSDYHSELNMSSLELGDSALYFCASSSTQYSYNEQFFGPGTRLTVL.